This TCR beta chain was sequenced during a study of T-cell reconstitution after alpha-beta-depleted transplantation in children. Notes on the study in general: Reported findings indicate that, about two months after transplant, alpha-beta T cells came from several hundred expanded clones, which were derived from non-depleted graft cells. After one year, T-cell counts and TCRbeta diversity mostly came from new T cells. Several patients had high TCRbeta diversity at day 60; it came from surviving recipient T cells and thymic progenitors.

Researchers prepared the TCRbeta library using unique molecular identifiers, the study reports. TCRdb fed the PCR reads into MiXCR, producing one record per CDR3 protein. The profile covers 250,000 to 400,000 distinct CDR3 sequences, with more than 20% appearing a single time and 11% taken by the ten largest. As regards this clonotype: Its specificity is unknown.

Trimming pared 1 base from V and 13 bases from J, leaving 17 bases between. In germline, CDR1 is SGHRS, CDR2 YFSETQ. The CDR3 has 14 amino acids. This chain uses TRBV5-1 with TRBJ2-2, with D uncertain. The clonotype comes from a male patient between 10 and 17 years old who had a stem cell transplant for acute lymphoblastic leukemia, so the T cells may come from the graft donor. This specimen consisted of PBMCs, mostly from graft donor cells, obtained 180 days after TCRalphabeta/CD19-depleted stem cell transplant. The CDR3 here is CASSLTRTKERLFF. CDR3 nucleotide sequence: TGCGCCAGCAGCTTGACGCGGACCAAGGAACGGCTGTTTTTT.